A single sample gave rise to the 9 T cell receptor beta chains below, sequenced in a study of regulatory T cells in long-lasting Graves disease. Through Arm-PCR of CDR3 regions and iRepertoire HTBI primers, TCR beta libraries were built. MiXCR, run by TCRdb on the multiplex PCR reads, gives a single entry per CDR3 protein. The sample has 450,000 or so distinct CDR3 sequences; 20% to 25% are singletons. Time point specified: persistent/refractory GD, antithyroid drugs over 5 years with positive TRAb. Extracted PBMC RNA gave rise to the TCR library. Sequenced material: peripheral blood mononuclear cells (PBMCs), taken when the disease was refractory, from a patient treated with antithyroid drugs. These receptors were obtained from a female donor with Graves disease.

This clonotype was seen at least ten times. The rearrangement links TRBV7-2 to TRBJ1-6; the D gene is possibly TRBD1 (5 bases). This CDR3 is 16 amino acids long. V lost 0 bases and J lost 7, with 13 bases in between. In germline, CDR1 is SGHTA, CDR2 FQGNSA. For the CDR3, the DNA is TGTGCCAGCAGCTTAGCAGGGACGGTTGGCAATTCACCCCTCCACTTT. It translates to CASSLAGTVGNSPLHF.

This clonotype was detected ten times or more. The chain couples TRBV29-1 to TRBJ2-7, with D tentatively TRBD1 (6 bases). CDR1 is SQVTM, CDR2 ANQGSEA, per germline. The CDR3 runs to 17 residues. V was shortened by 1 base and J by 0 bases, with 19 bases between the two germline ends. The CDR3 is CSVEASPGRGLSYEQYF. CDR3 DNA sequence: TGCAGCGTTGAAGCGTCCCCCGGCAGGGGCCTCTCCTACGAGCAGTACTTC.

This clonotype occurred many times. The V call is TRBV11-2, the J call TRBJ2-5; TRBD1 is a possible D gene (5 bases). Trimming stripped 5 bases from V and 7 bases from J, with 20 bases between. The germline V gene has CDR1 SGHAT and CDR2 FQNNGV. This CDR3 region has 15 residues. CDR3 bases: TGTGCCAGCAGCCTAAGGGGTGCGCTCGTGGGGACCCAGTACTTC. The encoded protein is CASSLRGALVGTQYF.

This clonotype was observed at least ten times. J is TRBJ1-2 and V is TRBV5-1, with a weak D call TRBD1 (6 bases). This CDR3 is 14 amino acids long. Germline CDR1 and CDR2: SGHRS and YFSETQ. V lost 4 bases to trimming and J lost 6 bases, with 16 bases between them. The CDR3, as DNA: TGCGCCAGCAGCGCGGCACAGGGATTGGATGGCTACACCTTC. Translating it yields CASSAAQGLDGYTF.

At least ten counts were recorded for this clonotype. The V gene is TRBV28, the J gene TRBJ1-1; unclear D gene. This CDR3 spans 17 amino acids. V was trimmed by 1 base and J by 2 bases, leaving 17 bases between them. CDR1 and CDR2 from the germline V gene are MDHEN and SYDVKM. The CDR3 here is CASSLSAAPTHNTEAFF. The CDR3 DNA reads as TGTGCCAGCAGTTTATCGGCCGCGCCTACCCACAACACTGAAGCTTTCTTT.

The V gene is TRBV7-9, the J gene TRBJ2-5; perhaps TRBD1 as D (5 bases). V lost 1 base and J 4 bases, leaving 10 bases between the germline ends. The CDR3 sequence is 14 residues long. Germline V gene sequence: CDR1 SEHNR, CDR2 FQNEAQ (reference sequence). The CDR3, as DNA: TGTGCCAGCAGCTTAGAAGGGGTGGGAGAGACCCAGTACTTC. Its protein product is CASSLEGVGETQYF.

This clonotype has a count of ten or more. A much larger clone lies a single base off, so this may be a read error. The chain links TRBV6-5 to TRBJ2-7; D not resolved. Per germline, CDR1 MNHEY and CDR2 SVGAGI. The CDR3 spans 11 residues. Trimming removed 4 bases from V and 3 bases from J, with 4 bases in between. This CDR3 reads CASSFFYEQYF. CDR3 DNA sequence: TGTGCCAGCAGTTTCTTCTACGAGCAGTACTTC.

This chain connects TRBV6-9 to TRBJ2-3; D gene unclear. Germline CDR1 MNHGY, CDR2 SVAAGI. V shed 2 bases and J shed 0 bases, with 9 bases lying between them. This CDR3 is 15 amino acids long. The CDR3 sequence is CASSYDRRSTDTQYF. CDR3 nucleotides: TGTGCCAGCAGTTATGACCGTCGGAGCACAGATACGCAGTATTTT.

This clonotype came up many times. The chain links TRBV24-1 to TRBJ2-5; 11 bases agree with TRBD2. The germline V gene encodes CDR1 KGHDR and CDR2 SFDVKD. The CDR3 is 16 residues long. V was pared by 3 bases and J by 5 bases, with 7 bases of the junction left unmatched. The CDR3 loop is CATSDVLAGGGETQYF. The CDR3 DNA sequence: TGTGCCACCAGTGATGTCCTAGCGGGAGGAGGGGAGACCCAGTACTTC.